Below are 30 T cell receptor beta chains sequenced from a single sample in a study of blood T cells in healthy people across ages. The authors ran a second PCR of about 6 to 11 cycles using a sample-barcoded 5' primer and a J-beta primer mix. One entry per CDR3 protein, called by TCRdb with MiXCR from the 5' RACE reads. The sample holds approximately 680,000 distinct CDR3 sequences, 32% seen once. What was sequenced was blood. The receptors come from a woman at least 80 years old in good health.

Notes on this clonotype: This may be a read error: a much more frequent sequence differs by one nucleotide. This sequence joins TRBV3-1 and TRBJ2-7; D remains ambiguous. The germline V gene has CDR1 LGHDT and CDR2 YNNKEL (reference sequence). Trimming stripped 0 bases from V and 1 base from J, with 19 bases between. The CDR3 has 18 residues. CDR3 amino acids: CASSQDTLCATLSYEQYF. The CDR3 DNA reads TGTGCCAGCAGCCAAGATACCTTGTGCGCTACGCTTTCCTACGAGCAGTACTTC.

Concerning this clonotype itself: A much larger clone sits a single nucleotide away, making a read error possible. The rearrangement uses TRBV20-1 and TRBJ2-5; 8 bases line up with TRBD1. The J call may be in error: the DNA end matches TRBJ2-1 better. CDR1 is DFQATT and CDR2 is SNEGSKA in the germline V gene (reference sequence). This CDR3 has 15 residues. The CDR3 sequence is CSARDQGAPGETQFF. In DNA, the CDR3 is TGCAGTGCTAGAGACCAGGGGGCGCCCGGAGAGACCCAGTTCTTC.

This clonotype was seen ten or more times. The chain has TRBV28 and TRBJ2-5, with 7 positions matching TRBD2. From germline, CDR1 is MDHEN and CDR2 SYDVKM. V dropped 1 base and J dropped 5; count of bases not matched to a gene: 22. CDR3 length: 20 amino acids. The CDR3 here is CASSLFPPSKAGTIQETQYF. Here the CDR3 DNA reads TGTGCCAGCAGTTTATTTCCCCCCTCCAAAGCCGGGACTATACAGGAGACCCAGTACTTC. The full variable domain, rest sourced from reference TRBV28 and TRBJ2-5, is DVKVTQSSRYLVKRTGEKVFLECVQDMDHENMFWYRQDPGLGLRLIYFSYDVKMKEKGDIPEGYSVSREKKERFSLILESASTNQTSMYLCASSLFPPSKAGTIQETQYFGPGTRLLVL.

In its sample, this clonotype was seen a few times. The rearrangement joins TRBV6-5 to TRBJ2-1, with 7 positions matching TRBD1. The end of the DNA fits TRBJ2-7 better, so the J call may be wrong. Looked up from germline, CDR1 is MNHEY and CDR2 is SVGAGI. CDR3 size: 14 residues. CDR3 residues: CASSPGQSYNEQYF. DNA for the CDR3: TGTGCCAGCTCTCCGGGACAGTCCTACAATGAGCAGTACTTC.

The chain combines TRBV7-2 with TRBJ2-2, with 9 bases lining up with TRBD2. Trimming removed 4 bases from V and 7 bases from J; junction bases left unmatched: 4. In germline, CDR1 is SGHTA, CDR2 FQGNSA. The CDR3 has 14 amino acids. The chain's CDR3 is CASSSRGGGGELFF. DNA for the CDR3: TGTGCCAGCAGCTCGCGGGGGGGAGGCGGGGAGCTGTTTTTT.

This clonotype was counted between two and nine times. The gene calls are TRBV5-1 and TRBJ2-2; tentatively, D is TRBD2 (5 bases). This CDR3 comprises 16 residues. Germline values: CDR1 SGHRS, CDR2 YFSETQ. V lost 0 bases, J lost 1 base, and 10 bases lay in between. CDR3 in DNA: TGCGCCAGCAGCTTGGTCCAAGGAGGGAACACCGGGGAGCTGTTTTTT. Translation gives CASSLVQGGNTGELFF.

A single count supports this clonotype. This may be a read error, as it is one base from a much larger clone. The V call is TRBV30, the J call TRBJ1-2; TRBD1 agrees at 8 bases. The CDR3 is 14 residues long. Germline V gene sequence: CDR1 GTSNPN, CDR2 SVGIG (reference sequence). The chain's CDR3 is CVWSGDRQGDGYTF. The CDR3, as DNA: TGTGTCTGGAGTGGGGACAGGCAAGGGGATGGCTACACCTTC.

This chain joins TRBV6-2 or TRBV6-3 and TRBJ2-5; unclear D gene. The germline V gene has CDR1 MNHEY and CDR2 SVGEGT. This CDR3 spans 16 amino acids. Trimming removed 6 bases at V and 5 bases at J, with 22 bases between. The CDR3 reads CASSFDLTDTVETQYF. The DNA of the CDR3 is TGTGCCAGCAGCTTCGATCTTACGGATACTGTGGAGACCCAGTACTTC.

This clonotype was found once. This chain uses TRBV7-2 with TRBJ2-1, with 8 bases lining up with TRBD1. The germline V gene encodes CDR1 SGHTA and CDR2 FQGNSA. The CDR3 runs 16 residues. The ends lost 4 bases at V and 4 bases at J; junction bases unmatched: 9. In DNA form, the CDR3 reads TGTGCCAGCAGCTCCGCCGGGACAGGCACTTACAATGAGCAGTTCTTC. This translates into CASSSAGTGTYNEQFF.

Concerning this clonotype itself: The junction differs from germline at one of its ends, possibly a read error. The chain has TRBV6-1 and TRBJ1-2; TRBD1 matches at 8 bases. CDR1 MNHNS and CDR2 SASEGT come from the germline V gene. This CDR3 region has 14 residues. In DNA form, the CDR3 reads TGTGCCAGCAGTGAGGCAGGGGGCGAATTTCAACTCCCCTTC. Protein sequence: CASSEAGGEFQLPF.

V is TRBV28 and J is TRBJ1-2, with TRBD1 matching 7 bases. CDR3 size: 16 residues. Germline trimming cut 1 base from V and 4 bases from J; bases unmatched to any gene: 9. CDR1 and CDR2 from the germline V gene are MDHEN and SYDVKM. The CDR3 sequence: CASSLLNTGEGYGYTF. CDR3 in DNA: TGTGCCAGCAGTTTATTAAATACAGGGGAGGGCTATGGCTACACCTTC.

This clonotype was detected ten times or more. The chain couples TRBV5-1 to TRBJ2-1, with D perhaps matching TRBD2 (6 bases). The CDR3 spans 15 residues. Trimming took 0 bases from V and 8 from J, leaving 15 bases between them. Per germline, CDR1 SGHRS and CDR2 YFSETQ. CDR3 nucleotides: TGCGCCAGCAGCTTGGACGGGGGTAGAGGGGATGAGCAGTTCTTC. Amino acids: CASSLDGGRGDEQFF.

In regard to this clonotype: A much larger clone lies one base from this, so it may be a read error. V usage is TRBV7-2 and J usage is TRBJ1-1; 9 bases agree with TRBD1. Germline assignment: CDR1 SGHTA and CDR2 FQGNSA. This CDR3 contains 14 residues. CDR3 sequence (DNA): TGTCCCAGCAGCTTAACAGGGGGCGTCACTGAAGCTTTCTTT. It specifies CPSSLTGGVTEAFF. Full variable domain (outside the CDR3, taken from reference TRBV7-2 and TRBJ1-1): GAGVSQSPSNKVTEKGKDVELRCDPISGHTALYWYRQSLGQGLEFLIYFQGNSAPDKSGLPSDRFSAERTGGSVSTLTIQRTQQEDSAVYLCPSSLTGGVTEAFFGQGTRLTVV.

Ten or more counts support this clonotype. A much larger clone is a single base away; this may be a read error. This chain connects TRBV6-5 to TRBJ2-1; tentative D call: TRBD1 (5 bases). V gave up 4 bases and J gave up 8 bases, with 9 bases separating them. CDR1 and CDR2 from the germline V gene are MNHEY and SVGAGI. The CDR3 length is 12 residues. The CDR3 DNA follows: TGTGCCAGCAGTTCCCAGGGCGATGAGCAGTTCTTC. Amino acid sequence: CASSSQGDEQFF.

The V gene is TRBV30, the J gene TRBJ1-1; 8 bases match TRBD1. Germline V CDR1 and CDR2: GTSNPN, SVGIG (reference sequence). J lost 5 bases, V lost 4 bases, and 9 bases had no gene match. CDR3 length: 14 residues. DNA of the CDR3: TGTGCCTGGAAAACCACAGGGGGTTTAACTGAAGCTTTCTTT. Protein product: CAWKTTGGLTEAFF.

V is TRBV5-5 and J is TRBJ2-6, with 7 bases matching TRBD1. The germline gives CDR1 SGHKS, CDR2 YYEKEE (reference sequence). With V trimmed by 5 bases and J by 0 bases, 8 bases remained unmatched. The CDR3 is made up of 17 amino acids. The CDR3: CASRPGQYSSGANVLTF. In DNA form, the CDR3 reads TGTGCCAGCAGACCGGGACAGTATAGCTCTGGGGCCAACGTCCTGACTTTC. The whole variable domain, remainder taken from reference TRBV5-5 and TRBJ2-6, is DAGVTQSPTHLIKTRGQQVTLRCSPISGHKSVSWYQQVLGQGPQFIFQYYEKEERGRGNFPDRFSARQFPNYSSELNVNALLLGDSALYLCASRPGQYSSGANVLTFGAGSRLTVL.

This clonotype was counted many times. This chain uses TRBV6-1 with TRBJ1-2; D is undetermined. The CDR3 extends over 14 amino acids. The V gene's germline CDR1 is MNHNS and CDR2 SASEGT. Between the trimmed V and J ends, which lost 2 bases and 4 bases, there was a span of 11 bases. This CDR3 is CASSEIRPIYGYTF. The CDR3 DNA reads as TGTGCCAGCAGTGAAATCAGACCAATCTATGGCTACACCTTC.

About this clonotype: A much larger clone sits a single nucleotide away, making a read error possible. The chain carries TRBV15 and TRBJ1-1; 8 nucleotides agree with TRBD1. The CDR3 is 16 amino acids. Germline lookup yields CDR1 LNHNV and CDR2 YYDKDF (reference sequence). As DNA, the CDR3 is TGTACCACCAGCAGACGAACGGGGACAGGAGGAACTGAAGCTTTCTTT. Translating gives CTTSRRTGTGGTEAFF.

This clonotype showed up many times. The chain's CDR3 is CASSPAGGTAAYEQYF. The CDR3, as DNA: TGTGCCTCATCCCCTGCGGGGGGTACCGCGGCCTACGAGCAGTACTTC. The chain is built from TRBV5-5 and TRBJ2-7; 8 bases line up with TRBD2. V trimming: 10 bases; J trimming: 2 bases; junction bases outside the gene matches: 17. The CDR3 covers 16 residues. Germline CDR1 and CDR2: SGHKS and YYEKEE (reference sequence).

The gene calls are TRBV5-1 and TRBJ2-4; D tentatively fits TRBD1 or TRBD2 (5 bases each). The DNA end is more similar to TRBJ2-7, so the J call may be wrong. Germline CDR1 reads SGHRS; CDR2 reads YFSETQ. This CDR3 is built from 16 residues. The CDR3 nucleotides are TGCGCCAGCAGCTTGGCCGATGGGGGAGTTACCTACGAGCAGTACTTC. Its protein is CASSLADGGVTYEQYF.

This clonotype was recorded many times. The J gene is TRBJ2-1, the V gene TRBV21-1; the D call of TRBD2 is as the table states it, not checked on the DNA. TRBV21-1 is an annotated pseudogene. The CDR3 is 14 amino acids. This CDR3 is CASSKALEEGEQFF. CDR3 nucleotides: TGTGCCAGCAGCAAAGCGCTCGAAGAGGGTGAGCAGTTCTTC.

In this sample, this clonotype turned up a few times. This could be a read error, since a much larger clone is one nucleotide away. This chain joins TRBV20-1 and TRBJ1-2; 11 bases align to TRBD1. The CDR3 runs 13 residues. The germline V gene has CDR1 DFQATT and CDR2 SNEGSKA (reference sequence). J lost 8 bases, V lost 4 bases, and 6 bases had no gene match. The CDR3 sequence is CSAIGTGGNGYTF. The CDR3 DNA sequence: TGCAGTGCTATCGGGACAGGGGGAAACGGCTACACCTTC.

This clonotype was detected ten times or more. The rearrangement links TRBV5-4 to TRBJ1-2, with D uncertain. This CDR3 contains 13 residues. The germline gives CDR1 SGHNT, CDR2 YYREEE (reference sequence). V lost 2 bases to trimming and J lost 4 bases, with 9 bases between them. DNA for the CDR3: TGTGCCAGCAGCTTCAAGGGCAGCTATGGCTACACCTTC. As protein: CASSFKGSYGYTF. Using reference TRBV5-4 and TRBJ1-2 for the parts outside the CDR3, the full variable domain is ETGVTQSPTHLIKTRGQQVTLRCSSQSGHNTVSWYQQALGQGPQFIFQYYREEENGRGNFPPRFSGLQFPNYSSELNVNALELDDSALYLCASSFKGSYGYTFGSGTRLTVV.

Concerning this clonotype: A read error is possible here, since a much larger clone lies one base away. V is TRBV20-1 and J is TRBJ2-1; 7 bases agree with TRBD2. The tail of the sequence fits TRBJ2-7 better, so the J call may be wrong. CDR1 is DFQATT and CDR2 is SNEGSKA in the germline V gene (reference sequence). The CDR3 is 16 residues long. The CDR3 is CSASRGEGRSYNEQYF. In DNA form, the CDR3 reads TGCAGTGCTAGTCGCGGGGAGGGGAGGTCCTACAATGAGCAGTACTTC.

This clonotype came up many times. In DNA, the CDR3 is TGTGCCAGCAGTTACCAAGGGACAGGAGGTGGCTACACCTTC. Translating gives CASSYQGTGGGYTF. The chain joins TRBV6-6 to TRBJ1-2; 8 bases match TRBD1. The germline gives CDR1 MNHNY, CDR2 SVGAGI (reference sequence). V was clipped by 2 bases and J by 7 bases; unmatched bases: 6. This CDR3 has 14 residues.

J is TRBJ1-2 and V is TRBV7-9; no definite D call. V shed 2 bases and J shed 5 bases, with 15 bases lying between them. CDR3 length equals 15 residues. Looked up from germline, CDR1 is SEHNR and CDR2 is FQNEAQ (reference sequence). The CDR3 loop is CASSLRRAHSYGYTF. DNA for the CDR3: TGTGCCAGCAGCTTACGGAGGGCCCATTCGTATGGCTACACCTTC.

This clonotype was detected ten times or more. The chain recombines TRBV4-3 with TRBJ2-3; TRBD2 matches at 9 bases. CDR1 is LGHNA and CDR2 is YSLEER in the germline V gene. Germline trimming cut 0 bases from V and 6 bases from J; bases unmatched to any gene: 10. The CDR3 has 17 residues. CDR3 protein: CASSQDVSGGLADTQYF. In nucleotides, the CDR3 is TGCGCCAGCAGCCAAGATGTTAGCGGGGGCCTCGCCGATACGCAGTATTTT.

The chain links TRBV20-1 to TRBJ2-3, with D possibly being TRBD1 (5 bases). CDR3 length equals 13 residues. V was trimmed by 5 bases and J by 2 bases, leaving 11 bases between them. From germline, CDR1 is DFQATT and CDR2 SNEGSKA (reference sequence). DNA for the CDR3: TGCAGTGCTGCTGACAGTTACACAGATACGCAGTATTTT. It translates to CSAADSYTDTQYF.

The table lists this clonotype with many counts. The chain links TRBV7-2 to TRBJ1-5, with 8 bases matching TRBD1. After removal of 5 bases from V and 4 bases from J, the junction contained 7 bases not matched to a gene. The CDR3 consists of 15 residues. Germline CDR1 reads SGHTA; CDR2 reads FQGNSA. The CDR3 DNA follows: TGTGCCAGCAGCATTAACAGGGGGTCAAATCAGCCCCAGCATTTT. Translation gives CASSINRGSNQPQHF.

This clonotype was recorded many times. This rearrangement joins TRBV4-1 to TRBJ2-3; TRBD1 might be the D (6 bases). Trimming shortened V by 0 bases and J by 2 bases, and 9 bases separated the two germline ends. The CDR3 runs to 15 residues. Germline lookup yields CDR1 MGHRA and CDR2 YSYEKL. Written as DNA, the CDR3 is TGCGCCAGCAGCCAAGATACAGGGCTCACAGATACGCAGTATTTT. This encodes CASSQDTGLTDTQYF.